This T cell receptor beta chain is drawn from a study of T cells in localized non-small cell lung cancer. About this clone itself: What it binds is not known.

V was clipped by 8 bases and J by 2 bases, with 19 bases between them. This CDR3 has 15 amino acids. Germline V gene data show CDR1 as MNHNS and CDR2 as SASEGT. Notes on the study in general: Heterogeneity within the tumor remains possible, as just one region underwent sequencing. Paired adjacent lung recovered a median approximately 57 of the top 100 tumor clones.

The repertoire was sequenced with immunoSEQ multiplex PCR; TCRdb's copy has only in-frame clones and lacks some. In the table there are roughly 40,000 clones, approximately 80% of which are singletons. The rearrangement joins TRBV6-1 to TRBJ2-7, with D maybe TRBD1 (6 bases). This receptor was taken from a male donor aged 60 or older with stage II lung adenocarcinoma. Specimen: peripheral blood mononuclear cells, collected before any cancer treatment. The CDR3: CASRRQDLGAYEQYF. CDR3 in DNA: TGTGCCAGCCGAAGACAGGATTTAGGAGCCTACGAGCAGTACTTC.